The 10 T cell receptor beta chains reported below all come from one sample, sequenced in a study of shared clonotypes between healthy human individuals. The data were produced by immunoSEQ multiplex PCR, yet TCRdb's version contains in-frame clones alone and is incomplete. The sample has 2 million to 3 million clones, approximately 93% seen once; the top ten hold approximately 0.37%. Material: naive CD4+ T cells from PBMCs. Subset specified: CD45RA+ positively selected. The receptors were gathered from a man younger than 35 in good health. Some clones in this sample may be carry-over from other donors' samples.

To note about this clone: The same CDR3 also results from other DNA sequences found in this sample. The CDR3 nucleotides are TGCAGCGCCCGTGGGACCACAGATACGCAGTATTTT. Translation gives CSARGTTDTQYF. The chain couples TRBV29-1 to TRBJ2-3; tentatively, D is TRBD1 or TRBD2 (5 bases each). V lost 7 bases and J lost 2, with 10 bases in between. Germline CDR1 and CDR2: SQVTM and ANQGSEA. The CDR3 is 12 residues long.

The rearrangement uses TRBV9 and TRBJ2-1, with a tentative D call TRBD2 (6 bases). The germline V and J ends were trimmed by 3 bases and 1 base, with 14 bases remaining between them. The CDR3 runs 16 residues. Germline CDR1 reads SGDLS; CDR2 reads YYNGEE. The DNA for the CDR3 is TGTGCCAGCAGCGGTCGCGGGATGATTTCCTACAATGAGCAGTTCTTC. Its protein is CASSGRGMISYNEQFF. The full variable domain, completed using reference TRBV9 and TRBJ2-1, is DSGVTQTPKHLITATGQRVTLRCSPRSGDLSVYWYQQSLDQGLQFLIQYYNGEERAKGNILERFSAQQFPDLHSELNLSSLELGDSALYFCASSGRGMISYNEQFFGPGTRLTVL.

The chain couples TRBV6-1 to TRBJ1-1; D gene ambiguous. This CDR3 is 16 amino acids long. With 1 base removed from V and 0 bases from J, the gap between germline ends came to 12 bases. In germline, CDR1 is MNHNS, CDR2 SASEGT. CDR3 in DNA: TGTGCCAGCAGTGAAGACTGGTGGGCCATGAACACTGAAGCTTTCTTT. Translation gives CASSEDWWAMNTEAFF.

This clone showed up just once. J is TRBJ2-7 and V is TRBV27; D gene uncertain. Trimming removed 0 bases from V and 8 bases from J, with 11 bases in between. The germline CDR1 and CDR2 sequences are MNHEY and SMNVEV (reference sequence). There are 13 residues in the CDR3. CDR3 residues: CASSLSKSSKQYF. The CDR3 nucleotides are TGTGCCAGCAGTTTATCGAAAAGCTCGAAGCAGTACTTC.

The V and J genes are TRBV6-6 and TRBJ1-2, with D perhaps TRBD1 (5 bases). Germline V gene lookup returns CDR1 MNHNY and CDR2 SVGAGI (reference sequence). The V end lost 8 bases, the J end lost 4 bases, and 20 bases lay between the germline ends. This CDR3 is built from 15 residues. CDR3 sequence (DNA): TGTGCCAGCTACTCCCCGGGACGGCCTTTCTATGGCTACACCTTC. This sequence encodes CASYSPGRPFYGYTF.

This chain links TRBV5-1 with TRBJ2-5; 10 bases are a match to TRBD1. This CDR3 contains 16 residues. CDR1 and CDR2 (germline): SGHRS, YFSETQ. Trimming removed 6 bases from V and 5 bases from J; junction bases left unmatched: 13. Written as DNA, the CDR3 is TGCGCCAGCACTGAGGGCGTGGACAGGGGGTGGGAGACCCAGTACTTC. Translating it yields CASTEGVDRGWETQYF. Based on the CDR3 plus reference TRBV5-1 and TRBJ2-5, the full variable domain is KAGVTQTPRYLIKTRGQQVTLSCSPISGHRSVSWYQQTPGQGLQFLFEYFSETQRNKGNFPGRFSGRQFSNSRSEMNVSTLELGDSALYLCASTEGVDRGWETQYFGPGTRLLVL.

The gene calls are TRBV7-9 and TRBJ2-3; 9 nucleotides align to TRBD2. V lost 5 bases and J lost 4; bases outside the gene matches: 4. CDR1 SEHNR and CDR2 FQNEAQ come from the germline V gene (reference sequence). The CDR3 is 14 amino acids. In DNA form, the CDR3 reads TGTGCCAGCAGCCTGACTAGCGGACCAGATACGCAGTATTTT. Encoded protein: CASSLTSGPDTQYF.

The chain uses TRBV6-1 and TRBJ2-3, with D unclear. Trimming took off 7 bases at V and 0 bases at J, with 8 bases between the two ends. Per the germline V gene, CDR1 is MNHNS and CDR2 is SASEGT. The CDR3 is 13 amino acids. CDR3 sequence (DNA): TGTGCCAGCACAGGAGCTAGCACAGATACGCAGTATTTT. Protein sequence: CASTGASTDTQYF.

Written as DNA, the CDR3 is TGCGCCAGCAGCCAAGACTCTTTCTTGGAGCAGTTCTTC. Translating it yields CASSQDSFLEQFF. The gene calls are TRBV4-1 and TRBJ2-1; D gene ambiguous. Trimming cost V 0 bases and J 10 bases, with 10 bases left between them. The CDR3 spans 13 residues. Germline V gene sequence: CDR1 MGHRA, CDR2 YSYEKL.

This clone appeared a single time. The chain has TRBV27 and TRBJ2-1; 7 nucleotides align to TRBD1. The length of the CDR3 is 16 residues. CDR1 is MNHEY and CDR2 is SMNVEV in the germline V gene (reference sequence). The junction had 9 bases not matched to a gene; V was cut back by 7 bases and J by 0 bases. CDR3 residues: CASKDPQGRSYNEQFF. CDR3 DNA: TGTGCCAGCAAAGACCCACAGGGGCGCTCCTACAATGAGCAGTTCTTC.